This T cell receptor (beta chain) was documented in a study of T cell repertoires in cytomegalovirus infection. Overall study: As its CMV epitopes, the study selected recently identified HLA-C-restricted and well-studied HLA-B-restricted targets. Findings and caveats of the study: Totalled public TCR beta family frequency picked out people who carried CMV plus the relevant HLA. CMV-specific TCR beta clonotypes restricted by HLA-C dominated the ex vivo response.

This clonotype was recorded at least ten times. Antigen specificity is unknown. Trimming pared 3 bases from V and 0 bases from J, leaving 3 bases between. The CDR3 length is 14 residues. In TCRdb, the reads were re-called with MiXCR into one record per CDR3 protein. The data contain 800,000 to 950,000 distinct CDR3 sequences, 30% to 35% of them singletons. Sequences were derived from cultured CD8+ T cells from PBMCs, sampled from culture after CMV antigen stimulation. This chain links TRBV12-3 or TRBV12-4 with TRBJ2-6, with no clear D. The clonotype originates from a human donor in good health (CMV status not recorded). Some clones in this sample may be carry-over from other donors' samples. The CDR3: CASSFRSGANVLTF. The CDR3 DNA reads TGTGCCAGCAGTTTCCGCTCTGGGGCCAACGTCCTGACTTTC.